Only one count was recorded for the clone carrying this T cell receptor beta chain. Its antigen is still unknown. Distinct nucleotide sequences in the sample also encode this CDR3. Trimming at V came to 1 base and at J to 4 bases, leaving 6 bases not matched to a gene. Germline V gene sequence: CDR1 SGHTA, CDR2 FQGNSA. The CDR3 length is 15 residues. The sample originates from a study of T cell clonotyping in hematopoietic cell transplantation. Study results and caveats: Cells were unsorted, so CD4 and CD8 contributions were not separated.

Assay used: immunoSEQ multiplex PCR; TCRdb lists only in-frame clones, some missing. Counted here are some 14,000 clones, 95% to 98% occurring once; the ten biggest clones make up approximately 4%. The gene calls are TRBV7-2 and TRBJ2-7; 8 nucleotides agree with TRBD1. The sample consisted of peripheral blood mononuclear cells, taken 30 days after allogeneic stem cell transplant. The receptor was isolated from a female patient aged 50-65 years who had an allogeneic stem cell transplant from an unrelated donor, so T cells may come from the graft donor. Some clones in this sample may be carry-over from other donors' samples. The CDR3 nucleotides are TGTGCCAGCAGCTTAGGCGGGACAGGCGGGTACGAGCAGTACTTC. Its translation is CASSLGGTGGYEQYF.